This T cell receptor beta chain was sequenced in a study of T cell responses to AZD1222 COVID-19 vaccine. Regarding the study as a whole: Repertoires were collected only later (after the peak T cell response had occurred). Seropositive status at baseline applied to only five or six AZD1222 recipients. The donors showed a predominance of white British ancestry and of females, with possible underestimation of clonal diversity.

Assay: immunoSEQ multiplex PCR; the TCRdb copy retains only in-frame clones and omits some. The top ten clones hold 3.5% to 4% of a sample with about 150,000 clones, about 89% of them seen once. Germline lookup yields CDR1 SGHNT and CDR2 YYREEE (reference sequence). This CDR3 contains 13 residues. The V end was cut by 3 bases, the J end by 8 bases, with 14 bases between. Second-dose intervals of approximately 4 or approximately 12 weeks were pooled. This clone has only one observation. The antigen is undetermined. The V and J genes are TRBV5-4 and TRBJ1-2, with D possibly being TRBD1 (6 bases). The sequence derives from an adult who received the AZD1222 COVID-19 vaccine. The sample was peripheral blood, taken 28 days after the second AZD1222 dose. The CDR3 loop is CASSSGGLGGYTF. CDR3 coding DNA: TGTGCCAGCAGCTCCGGGGGGCTGGGGGGCTACACCTTC.